Listed below are T cell receptor beta chains from one sample, sequenced in a study of blood T cell repertoires in COVID-19. Sequencing used immunoSEQ multiplex PCR; TCRdb keeps in-frame clones, though not all of them. Of some 170,000 clones listed, around 82% are singletons. Sequencing used PBMCs or T cells enriched from blood (not recorded which). The receptors derive from a man aged 35 to 55 who had recovered from COVID-19. The CDR3 runs from the conserved cysteine through the conserved F or W. The order of the fields is CDR3 length, J gene, V gene, CDR3 protein.

CDR3 length: 13
J gene: TRBJ2-2
V gene: TRBV2
CDR3 protein: CASNQGGTGELFF

CDR3 length: 14
J gene: TRBJ1-2
V gene: TRBV7-3
CDR3 protein: CASSLLRESGGYTF

CDR3 length: 12
J gene: TRBJ2-1
V gene: TRBV29-1
CDR3 protein: CSADRVGNEQFF

CDR3 length: 15
J gene: TRBJ2-5
V gene: TRBV10-3
CDR3 protein: CAISETLTVQETQYF

CDR3 length: 13
J gene: TRBJ2-1
V gene: TRBV7-6
CDR3 protein: CASSPTLRDSLFF

CDR3 length: 15
J gene: TRBJ1-2
V gene: TRBV7-8
CDR3 protein: CASSPGSGGGNGYTF

CDR3 length: 15
J gene: TRBJ2-5
V gene: TRBV14
CDR3 protein: CASSQVVGGAETQYF

CDR3 length: 19
J gene: TRBJ2-1
V gene: TRBV7-8
CDR3 protein: CASSFRTGGMSSSYNEQFF

CDR3 length: 16
J gene: TRBJ2-2
V gene: TRBV18
CDR3 protein: CASSPIGQGKTGELFF

CDR3 length: 14
J gene: TRBJ2-3
V gene: TRBV7-2
CDR3 protein: CASGTSGSRDTQYF

CDR3 length: 16
J gene: TRBJ2-2
V gene: TRBV4-1
CDR3 protein: CASSQDSTDFTGELFF

CDR3 length: 18
J gene: TRBJ1-1
V gene: TRBV5-1
CDR3 protein: CASSFAEDRRYRNTEAFF

CDR3 length: 14
J gene: TRBJ1-3
V gene: TRBV5-1
CDR3 protein: CASSLGEAGNTIYF

CDR3 length: 15
J gene: TRBJ2-6
V gene: TRBV6-2/TRBV6-3
CDR3 protein: CASSSDSSGANVLTF

CDR3 length: 14
J gene: TRBJ1-2
V gene: TRBV9
CDR3 protein: CASSAEGASRGYTF

CDR3 length: 13
J gene: TRBJ1-2
V gene: TRBV19
CDR3 protein: CASSSDRGWGYTF

CDR3 length: 12
J gene: TRBJ1-1
V gene: TRBV7-3
CDR3 protein: CASSSPGTEAFF

CDR3 length: 15
J gene: TRBJ2-5
V gene: TRBV5-1
CDR3 protein: CASSLVASGEETQYF

CDR3 length: 14
J gene: TRBJ1-2
V gene: TRBV5-6
CDR3 protein: CASSLGQGSYGYTF

CDR3 length: 15
J gene: TRBJ2-5
V gene: TRBV19
CDR3 protein: CASSPRQGAGETQYF

CDR3 length: 16
J gene: TRBJ2-3
V gene: TRBV10-3
CDR3 protein: CAISERAGGPTDTQYF

CDR3 length: 14
J gene: TRBJ2-1
V gene: TRBV10-2
CDR3 protein: CASSERGAQSEQFF

CDR3 length: 16
J gene: TRBJ2-5
V gene: TRBV6-6
CDR3 protein: CASRSRLAAVQETQYF

CDR3 length: 14
J gene: TRBJ1-1
V gene: TRBV18
CDR3 protein: CASSPPGGNTEAFF

CDR3 length: 14
J gene: TRBJ2-7
V gene: TRBV30
CDR3 protein: CACPRQGEVYEQYF

CDR3 length: 18
J gene: TRBJ2-1
V gene: TRBV1
CDR3 protein: CTSSPKRKAGGPYNEQFF

CDR3 length: 18
J gene: TRBJ2-1
V gene: TRBV5-1
CDR3 protein: CASSRGEGRVGSYNEQFF

CDR3 length: 13
J gene: TRBJ2-1
V gene: TRBV10-1
CDR3 protein: CASSPGVYNEQFF

CDR3 length: 13
J gene: TRBJ2-1
V gene: TRBV5-6
CDR3 protein: CASSLDEGNEQFF

CDR3 length: 15
J gene: TRBJ1-5
V gene: TRBV10-3
CDR3 protein: CATGDRAPEYQAQHF

CDR3 length: 12
J gene: TRBJ2-1
V gene: TRBV19
CDR3 protein: CASSSRGSEQFF

CDR3 length: 11
J gene: TRBJ1-1
V gene: TRBV29-1
CDR3 protein: CSVDRGTEAFF

CDR3 length: 14
J gene: TRBJ1-2
V gene: TRBV19
CDR3 protein: CASSIPRQGQGYTF

CDR3 length: 15
J gene: TRBJ1-5
V gene: TRBV5-1
CDR3 protein: CASSPFGTRDGPQHF

CDR3 length: 15
J gene: TRBJ1-1
V gene: TRBV11-2
CDR3 protein: CASSLDPGVNTEAFF

CDR3 length: 16
J gene: TRBJ2-2
V gene: TRBV6-5
CDR3 protein: CASSYGQGVNTGELFF

CDR3 length: 14
J gene: TRBJ1-2
V gene: TRBV3-1/TRBV3-2
CDR3 protein: CASSQWTTNYGYTF

CDR3 length: 13
J gene: TRBJ1-2
V gene: TRBV5-1
CDR3 protein: CASSLGRLYGYTF

CDR3 length: 15
J gene: TRBJ1-1
V gene: TRBV6-5
CDR3 protein: CASSISAAGSTEAFF

CDR3 length: 16
J gene: TRBJ1-2
V gene: TRBV5-1
CDR3 protein: CASSLTTGLINYGYTF

CDR3 length: 15
J gene: TRBJ2-1
V gene: TRBV5-1
CDR3 protein: CASSLGFGGGNEQFF

CDR3 length: 14
J gene: TRBJ2-2
V gene: TRBV30
CDR3 protein: CAWSSGGKAGELFF

CDR3 length: 12
J gene: TRBJ2-6
V gene: TRBV30
CDR3 protein: CAWSAGANVLTF

CDR3 length: 13
J gene: TRBJ1-1
V gene: TRBV7-9
CDR3 protein: CASKVGGATEAFF

CDR3 length: 13
J gene: TRBJ1-2
V gene: TRBV11-2
CDR3 protein: CASSRAGTAGYTF

CDR3 length: 14
J gene: TRBJ1-5
V gene: TRBV24-1
CDR3 protein: CATKGPGPNQPQHF

CDR3 length: 16
J gene: TRBJ1-3
V gene: TRBV7-2
CDR3 protein: CASSLGGEGSGNTIYF

CDR3 length: 15
J gene: TRBJ2-3
V gene: TRBV7-9
CDR3 protein: CASSFGRGDTDTQYF

CDR3 length: 12
J gene: TRBJ1-2
V gene: TRBV6-5
CDR3 protein: CASSYEGTGYTF

CDR3 length: 15
J gene: TRBJ2-1
V gene: TRBV11-2
CDR3 protein: CASSLDRVLSHEQFF

CDR3 length: 13
J gene: TRBJ2-7
V gene: TRBV6-5
CDR3 protein: CASSRSGAYEQYF

CDR3 length: 17
J gene: TRBJ1-4
V gene: TRBV5-5
CDR3 protein: CASSIRDTLLGNEKLFF

CDR3 length: 15
J gene: TRBJ2-7
V gene: TRBV5-1
CDR3 protein: CASSPSSGLIAEQYF

CDR3 length: 18
J gene: TRBJ1-4
V gene: TRBV7-2
CDR3 protein: CASSSYPVAPTTNEKLFF

CDR3 length: 15
J gene: TRBJ1-2
V gene: TRBV5-1
CDR3 protein: CASRDNVQGGYGYTF